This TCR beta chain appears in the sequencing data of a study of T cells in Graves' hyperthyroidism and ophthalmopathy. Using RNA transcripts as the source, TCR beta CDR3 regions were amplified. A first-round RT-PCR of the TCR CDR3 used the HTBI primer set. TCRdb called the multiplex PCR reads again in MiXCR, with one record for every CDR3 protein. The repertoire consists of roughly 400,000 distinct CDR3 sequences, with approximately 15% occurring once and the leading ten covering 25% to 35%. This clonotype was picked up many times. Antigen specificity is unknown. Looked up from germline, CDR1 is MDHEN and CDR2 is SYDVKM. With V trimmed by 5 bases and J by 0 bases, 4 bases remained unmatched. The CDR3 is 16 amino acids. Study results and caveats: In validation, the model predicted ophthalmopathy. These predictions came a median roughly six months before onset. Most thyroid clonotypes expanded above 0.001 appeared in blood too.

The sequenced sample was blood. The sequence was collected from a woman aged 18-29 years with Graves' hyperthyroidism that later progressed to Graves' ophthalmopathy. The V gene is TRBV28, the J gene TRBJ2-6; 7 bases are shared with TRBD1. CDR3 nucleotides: TGTGCCAGCAGTCTTTCAGGGGGCTCTGGGGCCAACGTCCTGACTTTC. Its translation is CASSLSGGSGANVLTF.